Following are 22 T cell receptor beta chains from one sample sequenced in a study of response to subunit inactivated influenza vaccine. A single record per CDR3 protein comes from TCRdb applying MiXCR to the RT-PCR reads. Of approximately 700,000 distinct CDR3 sequences listed, 15% to 18% are singletons. This material consisted of PBMCs from blood, taken 12 days after vaccination. These receptors were collected from a middle-aged man who received an inactivated influenza vaccine.

This clonotype turned up a few times. The chain recombines TRBV29-1 with TRBJ2-6; TRBD2 matches at 7 bases. Trimming took 4 bases from V and 4 from J; bases not matched to a gene: 7. The germline CDR1 and CDR2 sequences are SQVTM and ANQGSEA. CDR3 size: 15 residues. CDR3 DNA: TGCAGCGTTGGGGAGGGAGAGTTCGGGGCCAACGTCCTGACTTTC. Its protein product is CSVGEGEFGANVLTF.

This rearrangement joins TRBV20-1 to TRBJ2-1; TRBD1 agrees at 9 bases. The CDR3 has 16 residues. V was pared by 1 base and J by 1 base, with 5 bases of the junction left unmatched. Per the germline V gene, CDR1 is DFQATT and CDR2 is SNEGSKA (reference sequence). CDR3 sequence reads: CSARGPGTGSYNEQFF. Here the CDR3 DNA reads TGCAGTGCTAGAGGCCCCGGGACAGGGTCCTACAATGAGCAGTTCTTC.

The chain has TRBV28 and TRBJ2-1; TRBD1 is a possible D gene (5 bases). CDR1 and CDR2 from the germline V gene are MDHEN and SYDVKM. CDR3 length: 16 residues. The V and J ends lost 6 bases and 0 bases respectively, with 15 bases between them. This chain's CDR3 is CASRDSGSLSYNEQFF. CDR3 nucleotides: TGTGCCAGCAGGGATTCAGGGTCCCTCTCCTACAATGAGCAGTTCTTC.

This clonotype was observed a few times. The chain links TRBV20-1 to TRBJ1-1, with D maybe TRBD1 (5 bases). Deletions cut 6 bases from V and 0 bases from J, with 17 bases between. The CDR3 is made up of 15 amino acids. The V gene's germline CDR1 is DFQATT and CDR2 SNEGSKA (reference sequence). CDR3 loop: CSAAPRTRVNTEAFF. The CDR3 DNA follows: TGCAGTGCGGCACCCCGGACAAGGGTGAACACTGAAGCTTTCTTT.

The rearrangement uses TRBV7-8 and TRBJ1-4; 8 positions match TRBD1. Germline CDR1 is SGHVS and CDR2 is FQNEAQ. The V segment lost 5 bases and the J segment 7 bases; nucleotides outside the gene matches: 15. This CDR3 contains 17 residues. CDR3 sequence: CASSPPTGAAGREKLFF. CDR3 bases: TGTGCCAGCAGCCCCCCGACAGGGGCGGCGGGTCGTGAAAAACTGTTTTTT. The full variable domain, its missing parts supplied by reference TRBV7-8 and TRBJ1-4, is GAGVSQSPRYKVAKRGQDVALRCDPISGHVSLFWYQQALGQGPEFLTYFQNEAQLDKSGLPSDRFFAERPEGSVSTLKIQRTQQEDSAVYLCASSPPTGAAGREKLFFGSGTQLSVL.

This clonotype was seen a handful of times. The V call is TRBV9, the J call TRBJ1-3, with 7 bases lining up with TRBD1. CDR3 length: 15 residues. The germline CDR1 and CDR2 sequences are SGDLS and YYNGEE. Losses at the gene ends were 4 bases for V and 4 bases for J; bases not matched to a gene: 8. The chain's CDR3 is CASSMGQIIGNTIYF. CDR3 nucleotide sequence: TGTGCCAGCAGCATGGGACAGATCATAGGAAACACCATATATTTT. The complete variable domain, with remaining parts taken from reference TRBV9 and TRBJ1-3, reads DSGVTQTPKHLITATGQRVTLRCSPRSGDLSVYWYQQSLDQGLQFLIQYYNGEERAKGNILERFSAQQFPDLHSELNLSSLELGDSALYFCASSMGQIIGNTIYFGEGSWLTVV.

This clonotype was observed a handful of times. The genes are TRBV4-1 and TRBJ2-5; 8 bases are a match to TRBD2. The CDR3 is made up of 15 amino acids. V lost 4 bases to trimming and J lost 4 bases; unmatched junction nucleotides: 8. The germline CDR1 and CDR2 sequences are MGHRA and YSYEKL. The CDR3 loop reads CASSRAGTRLETQYF. The CDR3, as DNA: TGCGCCAGCAGCCGAGCCGGGACTAGACTAGAGACCCAGTACTTC.

This clonotype was counted between two and nine times. The chain combines TRBV2 with TRBJ2-7; 9 bases match TRBD2. This CDR3 comprises 14 residues. CDR1 is SNHLY, CDR2 FYNNEI, per germline. V trimming: 8 bases; J trimming: 3 bases; junction bases outside the gene matches: 8. The CDR3 coding sequence is TGTGCCAGCTTGGCACCGACTAGCGGCTACGAGCAGTACTTC. It specifies CASLAPTSGYEQYF.

This clonotype showed up just a few times. The chain has TRBV5-1 and TRBJ2-7; D may be TRBD2 (5 bases). V was shortened by 3 bases and J by 5 bases, with 12 bases between the two germline ends. Germline V gives CDR1 SGHRS, CDR2 YFSETQ. The CDR3 sequence is 13 residues long. CDR3: CASSWVSGNEQYF. CDR3 bases: TGCGCCAGCAGCTGGGTAAGCGGAAACGAGCAGTACTTC.

This clonotype was detected a few times. V usage is TRBV4-3 and J usage is TRBJ2-7; possibly TRBD1 or TRBD2 for D (6 bases each). The V end lost 0 bases, the J end lost 7 bases, and 16 bases lay between the germline ends. The germline V gene encodes CDR1 LGHNA and CDR2 YSLEER. The CDR3 extends over 15 amino acids. The CDR3 spells CASSQEVATRGEQYF. In nucleotides, the CDR3 is TGCGCCAGCAGCCAAGAAGTTGCGACTAGGGGGGAGCAGTACTTC.

This clonotype was counted only a few times. The rearrangement uses TRBV7-2 and TRBJ2-1; 8 nucleotides agree with TRBD1. The CDR3 totals 17 residues. With 2 bases clipped from V and 3 bases from J, the junction kept 9 bases outside the gene matches. Germline V gene sequence: CDR1 SGHTA, CDR2 FQGNSA. The CDR3 loop reads CASSLSGSGGHYNEQFF. CDR3 nucleotide sequence: TGTGCCAGCAGCTTATCGGGGTCAGGGGGCCACTACAATGAGCAGTTCTTC.

This sequence joins TRBV7-9 and TRBJ1-4; D is unresolved. Trimming stripped 6 bases from V and 4 bases from J, with 15 bases between. The germline V gene encodes CDR1 SEHNR and CDR2 FQNEAQ (reference sequence). The CDR3 sequence is 15 residues long. DNA of the CDR3: TGTGCCAGCAGTCCTCGAGGTGGGGATAATGAAAAACTGTTTTTT. It encodes CASSPRGGDNEKLFF.

The V and J genes are TRBV20-1 and TRBJ2-7; 10 bases align to TRBD1. CDR1 and CDR2 from the germline V gene are DFQATT and SNEGSKA (reference sequence). The CDR3 is 11 residues long. J gave up 7 bases and V 6 bases, and 3 bases lay outside the gene matches. The CDR3 region has the DNA TGCAGTGCACGGACAGGGGGTGAGCAGTACTTC. It encodes CSARTGGEQYF.

The chain is built from TRBV20-1 and TRBJ2-5; D is unclear. V was cut by 7 bases and J by 4 bases, with 25 bases left in between. The CDR3 sequence is 16 residues long. Germline loops: CDR1 DFQATT, CDR2 SNEGSKA (reference sequence). The CDR3 nucleotides are TGCAGTGGGTCCTTCACTCCGGCCCCGCGGAGAGAGACCCAGTACTTC. Translation: CSGSFTPAPRRETQYF.

This clonotype was recorded at least ten times. The chain joins TRBV12-3 or TRBV12-4 to TRBJ2-3; 9 nucleotides match TRBD1. This CDR3 spans 16 amino acids. Unmatched junction bases numbered 9, after V lost 6 bases and J lost 2 bases. The CDR3 reads CASRPWTGELTDTQYF. As DNA, the CDR3 is TGTGCCAGCAGACCCTGGACAGGGGAACTCACAGATACGCAGTATTTT.

Ten or more counts support this clonotype. This chain connects TRBV5-5 to TRBJ2-5; maybe TRBD1 (6 bases). The CDR3 is 16 residues long. Germline CDR1 SGHKS, CDR2 YYEKEE (reference sequence). The V gene lost 4 bases and the J gene lost 1 base, with 17 bases spanning the gap. CDR3 bases: TGTGCCAGCAGCACACTACCGGACAGCTCCCAAGAGACCCAGTACTTC. Residues: CASSTLPDSSQETQYF.

The rearrangement uses TRBV20-1 and TRBJ2-3; D is ambiguous. With 6 bases removed from V and 4 bases from J, the gap between germline ends came to 11 bases. Germline V CDR1 and CDR2: DFQATT, SNEGSKA (reference sequence). The CDR3 has 12 residues. CDR3 protein: CSALGRADTQYF. The CDR3 bases are TGCAGTGCCCTTGGACGGGCAGATACGCAGTATTTT.

Ten or more counts support this clonotype. This rearrangement joins TRBV7-2 to TRBJ2-3, with D possibly being TRBD1 (6 bases). The CDR3 is 16 amino acids. Trimming took 5 bases from V and 4 from J, leaving 19 bases between them. The germline CDR1 and CDR2 sequences are SGHTA and FQGNSA. CDR3 in amino acids: CASSRLGVRQADTQYF. CDR3 bases: TGTGCCAGCAGCCGCCTGGGCGTCAGACAGGCAGATACGCAGTATTTT.

The V gene is TRBV20-1, the J gene TRBJ2-2; D gene uncertain. Germline V lookup: CDR1 DFQATT, CDR2 SNEGSKA (reference sequence). The CDR3 loop spans 13 amino acids. The V end was cut by 5 bases, the J end by 5 bases, with 12 bases between. The CDR3 sequence is CSASPGGTGELFF. DNA for the CDR3: TGCAGTGCTTCCCCCGGCGGAACCGGGGAGCTGTTTTTT.

In its sample, this clonotype was seen a few times. This rearrangement joins TRBV7-9 to TRBJ1-2; TRBD1 might be the D (5 bases). The CDR3 covers 15 residues. Germline CDR1 is SEHNR and CDR2 is FQNEAQ (reference sequence). V lost 6 bases and J lost 7, with 21 bases in between. The CDR3 sequence is CASSYHAGEGGGYTF. The DNA for the CDR3 is TGTGCCAGCAGTTATCACGCGGGGGAAGGCGGTGGCTACACCTTC. Together with reference TRBV7-9 and TRBJ1-2, the CDR3 gives the full variable domain: DTGVSQNPRHKITKRGQNVTFRCDPISEHNRLYWYRQTLGQGPEFLTYFQNEAQLEKSRLLSDRFSAERPKGSFSTLEIQRTEQGDSAMYLCASSYHAGEGGGYTFGSGTRLTVV.

In DNA, the CDR3 is TGTGCCATCAGTGACCGCTCCGGGACCCACCCCTCTAGCACAGATACGCAGTATTTT. It yields the protein CAISDRSGTHPSSTDTQYF. V usage is TRBV10-3 and J usage is TRBJ2-3; D could derive from TRBD1 or TRBD2 (5 bases each). Germline loops: CDR1 ENHRY, CDR2 SYGVKD. This CDR3 has 19 amino acids. Trimming stripped 3 bases from V and 0 bases from J, with 22 bases between.

This clonotype was seen a few times. The chain joins TRBV25-1 to TRBJ2-1; D is undetermined. The CDR3 contains 9 residues. Germline CDR1 and CDR2: MGHDK and SYGVNS. V lost 9 bases to trimming and J lost 10 bases, with 7 bases between them. CDR3: CARSSEQFF. The CDR3 region has the DNA TGTGCCAGATCGTCCGAGCAGTTCTTC.